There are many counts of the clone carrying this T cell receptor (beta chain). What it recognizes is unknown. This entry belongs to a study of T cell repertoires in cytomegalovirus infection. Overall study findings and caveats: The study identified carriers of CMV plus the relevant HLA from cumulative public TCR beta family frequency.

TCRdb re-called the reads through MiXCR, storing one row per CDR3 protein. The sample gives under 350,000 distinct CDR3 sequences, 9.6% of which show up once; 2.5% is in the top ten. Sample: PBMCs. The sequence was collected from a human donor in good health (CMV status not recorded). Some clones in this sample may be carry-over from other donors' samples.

The CDR3 sequence: CASSPPGSGAGYGYTF. The CDR3 nucleotides are TGTGCCAGCTCACCACCAGGGAGCGGGGCAGGCTATGGCTACACCTTC. V and J are TRBV18 and TRBJ1-2; tentative D call: TRBD1 (5 bases). Germline V lookup: CDR1 KGHSH, CDR2 LQKENI. Trimming took off 0 bases at V and 4 bases at J, with 15 bases between the two ends. The CDR3 spans 16 residues.